What follows are 14 T cell receptor beta chains derived from one specimen sequenced in a study of shared clonotypes between healthy human individuals. The protocol was immunoSEQ multiplex PCR, while the TCRdb copy is restricted to in-frame clones and leaves out a portion. The table shows 1,400,000 or so clones, with 98% to 99% occurring only once. What was sequenced was naive CD4+ T cells sorted from blood. Subset here: CD45RA+ positively selected. The receptors were sampled from a man younger than 45 in good health.

This sequence joins TRBV10-3 and TRBJ2-1, with D unresolved. Germline CDR1 reads ENHRY; CDR2 reads SYGVKD. The length of the CDR3 is 12 residues. Trimming stripped 6 bases from V and 3 bases from J, with 6 bases between. CDR3 amino acids: CAISSDYNEQFF. Written as DNA, the CDR3 is TGTGCCATCAGCTCTGACTACAATGAGCAGTTCTTC.

The CDR3 reads CASSPVGAYEQYF. In nucleotides, the CDR3 is TGTGCCAGCAGCCCAGTGGGGGCGTACGAGCAGTACTTC. V and J are TRBV7-9 and TRBJ2-7; D might be TRBD1 (6 bases). V lost 5 bases to trimming and J lost 4 bases, with 12 bases between them. Germline-derived CDR1 and CDR2 are SEHNR and FQNEAQ (reference sequence). The CDR3 has 13 amino acids.

The chain joins TRBV29-1 to TRBJ2-5; D possibly corresponds to TRBD2 (5 bases). CDR1 and CDR2 from the germline V gene are SQVTM and ANQGSEA. The CDR3 runs to 14 residues. Trimming took 4 bases from V and 4 from J, leaving 16 bases between them. The CDR3, as DNA: TGCAGCGTTGGGGCGGGCCCCAGGCGAGAGACCCAGTACTTC. Encoded protein: CSVGAGPRRETQYF.

The chain recombines TRBV27 with TRBJ2-1; 7 bases align to TRBD2. The ends lost 2 bases at V and 7 bases at J; junction bases unmatched: 5. The germline V gene has CDR1 MNHEY and CDR2 SMNVEV (reference sequence). The CDR3 is 14 residues long. The CDR3 nucleotides are TGTGCCAGCAGTTTAGCGGGAGCCCTTAATGAGCAGTTCTTC. Its translation: CASSLAGALNEQFF.

The V and J genes are TRBV7-6 and TRBJ2-7; D remains ambiguous. Germline values: CDR1 SGHVS, CDR2 FNYEAQ. The ends were cut back, 5 bases at V and 2 bases at J, with 13 bases in the middle. CDR3 length equals 14 residues. This chain's CDR3 is CASSLAFSPYEQYF. In DNA, the CDR3 is TGTGCCAGCAGCCTTGCCTTTTCTCCCTACGAGCAGTACTTC.

The chain carries TRBV5-8 and TRBJ1-1, with TRBD1 as a possible D gene (5 bases). The CDR3 is 18 residues long. Germline V gene sequence: CDR1 SGHTS, CDR2 YDEGEE. Trimming left V 4 bases short and J 0 bases short, with 22 bases between. CDR3 bases: TGTGCCAGCAGCCCCCTCCGTGGGTCAGGGAGTCTGAACACTGAAGCTTTCTTT. Protein sequence: CASSPLRGSGSLNTEAFF.

CDR3 sequence: CASSEGGGPPEQYF. As DNA, the CDR3 is TGTGCCAGCAGTGAAGGGGGGGGCCCTCCCGAGCAGTACTTC. The chain joins TRBV6-1 to TRBJ2-7, with D tentatively TRBD2 (7 bases). The V end was cut by 1 base, the J end by 6 bases, with 13 bases between. CDR1 and CDR2 from the germline V gene are MNHNS and SASEGT. This CDR3 is 14 amino acids long.

V is TRBV27 and J is TRBJ1-5, with 8 bases aligning to TRBD1. The CDR3 covers 13 residues. Germline CDR1 is MNHEY and CDR2 is SMNVEV (reference sequence). The ends lost 6 bases at V and 15 bases at J; junction bases unmatched: 13. The CDR3 DNA is TGTGCCAGCAGATCCCCCTCGGGACAGGTCTTGCATTTT. Protein product: CASRSPSGQVLHF.

This rearrangement joins TRBV19 to TRBJ2-1; 9 nucleotides match TRBD2. Germline values: CDR1 LNHDA, CDR2 SQIVND (reference sequence). Germline trimming cut 7 bases from V and 7 bases from J; bases unmatched to any gene: 8. CDR3 length equals 14 residues. The CDR3 reads CASMRLAGFNEQFF. Written as DNA, the CDR3 is TGTGCCAGTATGCGGCTAGCGGGGTTTAATGAGCAGTTCTTC.

The V gene is TRBV2, the J gene TRBJ1-1; TRBD1 might be the D (6 bases). Trimming took 6 bases from V and 1 from J, leaving 12 bases between them. Looked up from germline, CDR1 is SNHLY and CDR2 is FYNNEI. The CDR3 runs 14 residues. CDR3 amino acids: CASRPQGWNTEAFF. The CDR3 coding sequence is TGTGCCAGCAGGCCACAGGGTTGGAACACTGAAGCTTTCTTT. The full variable domain, with the rest looked up from reference TRBV2 and TRBJ1-1, is EPEVTQTPSHQVTQMGQEVILRCVPISNHLYFYWYRQILGQKVEFLVSFYNNEISEKSEIFDDQFSVERPDGSNFTLKIRSTKLEDSAMYFCASRPQGWNTEAFFGQGTRLTVV.

The chain has TRBV6-1 and TRBJ1-4; D is possibly TRBD1 (6 bases). The CDR3 runs to 15 residues. The germline V and J ends were trimmed by 6 bases and 4 bases, with 15 bases remaining between them. Germline CDR1 and CDR2: MNHNS and SASEGT. This CDR3 reads CASSHRVGGNEKLFF. DNA of the CDR3: TGTGCCAGCAGCCACAGGGTCGGAGGTAATGAAAAACTGTTTTTT.

The chain combines TRBV19 with TRBJ2-1; D is unclear. V was trimmed by 1 base and J by 5 bases, leaving 15 bases between them. The CDR3 is 16 amino acids. From germline, CDR1 is LNHDA and CDR2 SQIVND (reference sequence). CDR3 DNA sequence: TGTGCCAGTAGTATAGGTATCGGACCGCCTCACAATGAGCAGTTCTTC. Translating gives CASSIGIGPPHNEQFF.

The chain recombines TRBV2 with TRBJ1-2, with D tentatively TRBD1 (5 bases). Germline loops: CDR1 SNHLY, CDR2 FYNNEI. The CDR3 has 13 amino acids. V shed 7 bases and J shed 4 bases, with 13 bases lying between them. The CDR3 nucleotides are TGTGCCAGCACGCTTGGGGGGACCTATGGCTACACCTTC. This translates into CASTLGGTYGYTF.

In regard to this clone: The same CDR3 can be traced to other DNA sequences in this sample. The chain recombines TRBV18 with TRBJ1-5; D is ambiguous. CDR3 length: 13 residues. Germline loops: CDR1 KGHSH, CDR2 LQKENI. The V end lost 1 base, the J end lost 2 bases, and 3 bases lay between the germline ends. This CDR3 reads CASSPQGNQPQHF. In DNA form, the CDR3 reads TGTGCCAGCTCACCACAGGGCAATCAGCCCCAGCATTTT.